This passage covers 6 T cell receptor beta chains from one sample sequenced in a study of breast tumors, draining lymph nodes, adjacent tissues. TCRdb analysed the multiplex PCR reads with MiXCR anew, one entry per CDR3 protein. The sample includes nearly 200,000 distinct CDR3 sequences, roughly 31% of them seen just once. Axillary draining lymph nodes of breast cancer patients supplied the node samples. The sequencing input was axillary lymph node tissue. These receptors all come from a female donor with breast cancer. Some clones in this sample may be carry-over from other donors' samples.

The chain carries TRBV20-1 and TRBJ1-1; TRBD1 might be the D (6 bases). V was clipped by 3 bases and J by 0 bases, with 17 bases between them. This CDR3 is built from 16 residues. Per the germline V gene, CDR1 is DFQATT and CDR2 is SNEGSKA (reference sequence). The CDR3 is CSASGGAGWMNTEAFF. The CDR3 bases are TGCAGTGCTAGTGGGGGCGCGGGGTGGATGAACACTGAAGCTTTCTTT.

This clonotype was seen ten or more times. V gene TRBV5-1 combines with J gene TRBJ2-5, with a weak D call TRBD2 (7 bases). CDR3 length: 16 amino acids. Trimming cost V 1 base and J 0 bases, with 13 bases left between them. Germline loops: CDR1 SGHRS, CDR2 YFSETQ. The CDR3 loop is CASSLRRGLYQETQYF. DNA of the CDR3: TGCGCCAGCAGCTTGAGGCGGGGGCTGTACCAAGAGACCCAGTACTTC.

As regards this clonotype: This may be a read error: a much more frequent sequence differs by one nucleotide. In DNA, the CDR3 is TGCAGTGCTACCGACCGGACAGGATATGCCTACACCTTC. It codes for CSATDRTGYAYTF. This chain uses TRBV20-1 with TRBJ1-2; 7 nucleotides line up with TRBD1. CDR3 length equals 13 residues. Germline CDR1 reads DFQATT; CDR2 reads SNEGSKA (reference sequence).

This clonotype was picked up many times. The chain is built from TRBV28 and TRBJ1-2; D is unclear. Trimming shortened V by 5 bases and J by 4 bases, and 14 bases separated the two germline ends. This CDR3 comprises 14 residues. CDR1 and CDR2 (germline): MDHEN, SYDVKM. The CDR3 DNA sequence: TGTGCCAGCAGTCCGTTGGGCCCGGTCTATGGCTACACCTTC. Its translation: CASSPLGPVYGYTF.

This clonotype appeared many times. This CDR3 is CASAGGVGEKLFF. CDR3 nucleotide sequence: TGTGCGAGCGCGGGGGGCGTCGGTGAAAAACTGTTTTTT. The genes are TRBV19 and TRBJ1-4; TRBD1 might be the D (6 bases). Germline V lookup: CDR1 LNHDA, CDR2 SQIVND (reference sequence). The CDR3 consists of 13 residues.

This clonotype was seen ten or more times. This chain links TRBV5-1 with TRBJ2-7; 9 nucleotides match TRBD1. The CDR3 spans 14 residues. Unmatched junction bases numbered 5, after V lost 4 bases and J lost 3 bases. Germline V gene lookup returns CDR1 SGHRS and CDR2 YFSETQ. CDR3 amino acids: CASSTWDRVYEQYF. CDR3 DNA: TGCGCCAGCAGCACGTGGGACAGGGTCTACGAGCAGTACTTC.